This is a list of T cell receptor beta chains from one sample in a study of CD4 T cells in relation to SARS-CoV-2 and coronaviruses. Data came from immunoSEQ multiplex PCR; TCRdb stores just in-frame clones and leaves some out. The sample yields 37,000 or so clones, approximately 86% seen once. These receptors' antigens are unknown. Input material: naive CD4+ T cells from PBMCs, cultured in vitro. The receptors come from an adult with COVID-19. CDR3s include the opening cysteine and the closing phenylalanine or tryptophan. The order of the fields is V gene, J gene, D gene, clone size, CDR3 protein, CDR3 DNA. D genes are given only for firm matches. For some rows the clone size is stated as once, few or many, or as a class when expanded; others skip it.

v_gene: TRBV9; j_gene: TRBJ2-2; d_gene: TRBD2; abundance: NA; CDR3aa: CASSISPSGRANTGELFF; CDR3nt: TGTGCCAGCAGCATTTCCCCTAGCGGGAGGGCAAACACCGGGGAGCTGTTTTTT
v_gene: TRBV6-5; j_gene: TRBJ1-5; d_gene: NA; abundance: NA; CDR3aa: CASGTQAFSAQHF; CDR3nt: TGTGCCAGTGGGACACAGGCTTTTTCAGCCCAGCATTTT
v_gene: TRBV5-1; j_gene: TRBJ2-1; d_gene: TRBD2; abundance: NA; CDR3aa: CASSSSTSGPYNEQFF; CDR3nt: TGCGCCAGCAGCTCTTCGACTAGCGGACCATACAATGAGCAGTTCTTC
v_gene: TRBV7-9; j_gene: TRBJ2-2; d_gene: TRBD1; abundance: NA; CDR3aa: CASSLFPSRQGGKTGELFF; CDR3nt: TGTGCCAGCAGCTTATTCCCCTCGCGACAGGGGGGGAAAACCGGGGAGCTGTTTTTT
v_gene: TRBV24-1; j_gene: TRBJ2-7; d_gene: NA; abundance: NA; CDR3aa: CATSDSGEQYF; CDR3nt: TGTGCCACCAGTGATTCTGGCGAGCAGTACTTC
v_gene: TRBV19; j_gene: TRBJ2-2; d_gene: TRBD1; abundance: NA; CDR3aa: CASSIGDRANTGELFF; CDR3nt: TGTGCCAGTAGTATTGGTGACAGGGCGAACACCGGGGAGCTGTTTTTT
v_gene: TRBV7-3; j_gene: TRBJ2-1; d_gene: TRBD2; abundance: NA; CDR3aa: CASSLITGGEQFF; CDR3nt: TGTGCCAGCAGCTTGATTACGGGAGGCGAGCAGTTCTTC
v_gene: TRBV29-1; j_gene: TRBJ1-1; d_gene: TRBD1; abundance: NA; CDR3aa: CSVEGGTGGRTEAFF; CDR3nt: TGCAGCGTTGAGGGGGGGACAGGGGGCAGAACTGAAGCTTTCTTT
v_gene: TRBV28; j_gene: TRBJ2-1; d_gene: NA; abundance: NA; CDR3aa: CASRPPGQGMGEQFF; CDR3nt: TGTGCCAGCAGACCCCCTGGGCAGGGCATGGGTGAGCAGTTCTTC
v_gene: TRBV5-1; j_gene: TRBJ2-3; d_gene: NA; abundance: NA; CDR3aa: CASLPGTHTDTQYF; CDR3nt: TGCGCCAGCTTGCCCGGGACACACACAGATACGCAGTATTTT
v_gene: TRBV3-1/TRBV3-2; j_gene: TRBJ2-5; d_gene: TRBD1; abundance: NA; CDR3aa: CASSPGQFRTETQYF; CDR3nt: TGTGCCAGCAGTCCGGGACAGTTTCGAACAGAGACCCAGTACTTC
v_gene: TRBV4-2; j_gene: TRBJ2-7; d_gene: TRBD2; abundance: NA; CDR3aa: CASSQTSEVYEQYF; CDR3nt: TGTGCCAGCAGCCAAACTAGCGAAGTCTACGAGCAGTACTTC
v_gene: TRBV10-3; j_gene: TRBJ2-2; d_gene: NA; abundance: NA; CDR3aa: CAISESGNTGELFF; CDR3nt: TGTGCCATCAGTGAGTCTGGGAACACCGGGGAGCTGTTTTTT
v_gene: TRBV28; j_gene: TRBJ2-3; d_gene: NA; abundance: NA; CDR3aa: CASSFWGRWDTQYF; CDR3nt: TGTGCCAGCAGTTTCTGGGGGCGGTGGGATACGCAGTATTTT
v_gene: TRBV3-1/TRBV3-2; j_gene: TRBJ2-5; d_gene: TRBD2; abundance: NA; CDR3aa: CASSPFGTSGQETQYF; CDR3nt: TGTGCCAGCAGCCCGTTCGGGACTAGCGGACAAGAGACCCAGTACTTC
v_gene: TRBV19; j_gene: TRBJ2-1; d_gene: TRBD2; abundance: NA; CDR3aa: CASTSGSGSYNEQFF; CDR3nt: TGTGCCAGTACTAGCGGGAGTGGCTCCTACAATGAGCAGTTCTTC
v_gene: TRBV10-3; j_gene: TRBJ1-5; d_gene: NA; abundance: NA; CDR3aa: CAIKGYSNQPQHF; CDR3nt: TGTGCCATCAAGGGGTATAGCAATCAGCCCCAGCATTTT
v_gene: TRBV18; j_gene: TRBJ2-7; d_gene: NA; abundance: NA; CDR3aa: CASSPDTFSYEQYF; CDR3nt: TGTGCCAGCTCACCAGACACCTTCTCCTACGAGCAGTACTTC
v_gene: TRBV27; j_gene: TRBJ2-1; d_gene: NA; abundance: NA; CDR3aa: CASSFNGYYNEQFF; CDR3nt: TGTGCCAGCAGTTTTAACGGCTACTACAATGAGCAGTTCTTC
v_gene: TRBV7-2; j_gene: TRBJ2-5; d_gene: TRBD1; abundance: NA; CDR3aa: CASSLRTGQETQYF; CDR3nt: TGTGCCAGCAGCTTAAGGACAGGGCAAGAGACCCAGTACTTC
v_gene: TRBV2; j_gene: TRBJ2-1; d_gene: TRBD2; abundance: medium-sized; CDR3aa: CASSELPGGSYNEQFF; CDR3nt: TGTGCCAGCAGTGAACTTCCGGGGGGAAGCTACAATGAGCAGTTCTTC
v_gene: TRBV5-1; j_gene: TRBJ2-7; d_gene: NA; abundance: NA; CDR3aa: CASSLAPGQGNHEQYF; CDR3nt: TGCGCCAGCAGCTTGGCCCCCGGGCAGGGTAATCACGAGCAGTACTTC
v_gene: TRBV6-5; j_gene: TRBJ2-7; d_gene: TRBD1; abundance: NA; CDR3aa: CASRTGYDEQYF; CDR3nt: TGTGCCAGCAGGACAGGGTACGACGAGCAGTACTTC
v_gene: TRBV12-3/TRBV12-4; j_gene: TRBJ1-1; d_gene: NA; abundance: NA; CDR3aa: CASSVGRVNEAFF; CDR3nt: TGTGCCAGCAGTGTCGGGAGGGTCAATGAAGCTTTCTTT
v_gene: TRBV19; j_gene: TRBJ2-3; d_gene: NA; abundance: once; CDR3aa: CASSEGGTIDTQYF; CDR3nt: TGTGCCAGTAGTGAGGGAGGTACAATAGATACGCAGTATTTT
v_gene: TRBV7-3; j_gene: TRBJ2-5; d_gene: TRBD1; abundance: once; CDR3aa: CASSHGQGRTETQYF; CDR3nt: TGTGCCAGCAGCCACGGACAGGGACGGACGGAGACCCAGTACTTC
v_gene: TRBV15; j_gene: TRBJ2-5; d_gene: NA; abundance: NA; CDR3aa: CATSRGRTPGEETQYF; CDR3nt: TGTGCCACCAGCAGAGGTAGGACACCGGGGGAAGAGACCCAGTACTTC
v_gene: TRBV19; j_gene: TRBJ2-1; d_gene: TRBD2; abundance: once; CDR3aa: CASSMGGHHNEQFF; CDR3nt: TGTGCCAGTAGTATGGGAGGGCACCACAATGAGCAGTTCTTC
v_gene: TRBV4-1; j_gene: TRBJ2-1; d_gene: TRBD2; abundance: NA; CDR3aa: CASSQGQLATFGQQFF; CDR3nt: TGCGCCAGCAGCCAAGGTCAACTAGCGACCTTTGGACAGCAGTTCTTC
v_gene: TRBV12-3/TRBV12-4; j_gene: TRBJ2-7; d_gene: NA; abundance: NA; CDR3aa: CASTPGVGSEQYF; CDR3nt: TGTGCCAGCACCCCGGGCGTTGGATCCGAGCAGTACTTC
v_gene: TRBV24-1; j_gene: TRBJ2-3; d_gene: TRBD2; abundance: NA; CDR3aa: CATSDSLAGLHSDTDTQYF; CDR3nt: TGTGCCACCAGTGATTCACTAGCGGGACTACATTCAGACACAGATACGCAGTATTTT
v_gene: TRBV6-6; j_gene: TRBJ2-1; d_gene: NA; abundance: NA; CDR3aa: CASSYSREVSFF; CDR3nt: TGTGCCAGCAGTTACTCACGAGAGGTTAGCTTCTTC
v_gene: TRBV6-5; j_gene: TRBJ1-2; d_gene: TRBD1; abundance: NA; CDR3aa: CASRDRTNYGYTF; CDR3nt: TGTGCCAGCAGGGACAGGACTAACTATGGCTACACCTTC
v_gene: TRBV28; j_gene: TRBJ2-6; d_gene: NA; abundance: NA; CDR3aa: CASYRAIGGNFSGANVLTF; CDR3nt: TGTGCCAGCTATCGAGCAATTGGGGGAAATTTCTCTGGGGCCAACGTCCTGACTTTC
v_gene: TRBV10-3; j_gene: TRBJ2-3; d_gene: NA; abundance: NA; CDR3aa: CAISDGQGGDTQYF; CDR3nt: TGTGCCATCAGTGACGGGCAGGGTGGGGATACGCAGTATTTT
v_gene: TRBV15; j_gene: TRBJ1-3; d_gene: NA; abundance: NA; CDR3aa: CATSRDRAPGNTIYF; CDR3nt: TGTGCCACCAGCAGAGATAGGGCTCCGGGAAACACCATATATTTT
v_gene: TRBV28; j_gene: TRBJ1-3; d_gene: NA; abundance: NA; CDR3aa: CASSTGRQSSGNTIYF; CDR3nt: TGTGCCAGCAGCACAGGACGGCAGAGCTCTGGAAACACCATATATTTT
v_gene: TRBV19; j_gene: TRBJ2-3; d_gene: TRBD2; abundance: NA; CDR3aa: CASSTGLAGGLSQYF; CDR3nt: TGTGCCAGTAGTACGGGACTAGCGGGAGGTCTTTCGCAGTATTTT
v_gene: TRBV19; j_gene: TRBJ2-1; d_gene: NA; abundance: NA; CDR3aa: CASTQSSYNEQFF; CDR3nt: TGTGCCAGTACCCAGAGCTCCTACAATGAGCAGTTCTTC
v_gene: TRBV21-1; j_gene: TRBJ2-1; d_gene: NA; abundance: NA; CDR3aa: CASRGRFPRYNEQFF; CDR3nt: TGTGCCAGTAGGGGCCGATTCCCCCGATACAATGAGCAGTTCTTC
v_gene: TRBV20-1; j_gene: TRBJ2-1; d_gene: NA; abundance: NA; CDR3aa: CSADLNEQFF; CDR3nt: TGCAGTGCAGATCTCAATGAGCAGTTCTTC
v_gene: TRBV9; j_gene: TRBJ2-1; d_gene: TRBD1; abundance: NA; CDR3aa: CASSLWGQGGNNEQFF; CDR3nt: TGTGCCAGCAGCTTGTGGGGACAGGGGGGGAACAATGAGCAGTTCTTC
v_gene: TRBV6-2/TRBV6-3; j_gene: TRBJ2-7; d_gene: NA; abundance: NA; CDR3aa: CASSQNYEQYF; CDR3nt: TGTGCCAGCAGCCAGAATTACGAGCAGTACTTC
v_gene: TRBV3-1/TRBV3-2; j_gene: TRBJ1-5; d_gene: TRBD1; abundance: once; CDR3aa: CASSQAGRDSYSNQPQHF; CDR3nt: TGTGCCAGCAGCCAAGCTGGCCGGGACAGTTATAGCAATCAGCCCCAGCATTTT
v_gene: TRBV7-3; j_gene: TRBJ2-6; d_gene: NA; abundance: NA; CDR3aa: CASSLSSNSGANVLTF; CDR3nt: TGTGCCAGCAGCTTATCCTCGAACTCTGGGGCCAACGTCCTGACTTTC
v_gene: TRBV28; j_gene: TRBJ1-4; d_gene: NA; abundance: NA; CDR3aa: CASSPGPARPDEKLFF; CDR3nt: TGTGCCAGCAGTCCAGGGCCAGCACGACCCGATGAAAAACTGTTTTTT
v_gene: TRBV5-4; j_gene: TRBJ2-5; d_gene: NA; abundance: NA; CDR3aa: CASSLGPQETQYF; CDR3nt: TGTGCCAGCAGCTTGGGCCCGCAAGAGACCCAGTACTTC
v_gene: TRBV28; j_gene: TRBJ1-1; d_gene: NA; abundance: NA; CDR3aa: CASTSVDMLTTEAFF; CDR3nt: TGTGCCAGCACCTCGGTGGACATGCTAACCACTGAAGCTTTCTTT
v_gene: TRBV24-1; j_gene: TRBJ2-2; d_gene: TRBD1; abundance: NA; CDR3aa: CATSLYQGQGNTGELFF; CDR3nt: TGTGCCACCAGTTTATACCAGGGACAGGGAAACACCGGGGAGCTGTTTTTT
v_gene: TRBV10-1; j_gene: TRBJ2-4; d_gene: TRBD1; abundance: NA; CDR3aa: CASRNSRTGLRKVGKNIQYF; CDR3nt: TGCGCCAGCAGGAACTCCAGGACAGGGTTAAGGAAGGTAGGCAAAAACATTCAGTACTTC
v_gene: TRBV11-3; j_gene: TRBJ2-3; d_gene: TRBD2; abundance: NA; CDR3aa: CASSQREGDTQYF; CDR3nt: TGTGCCAGCAGCCAGAGGGAGGGAGATACGCAGTATTTT